What follows is one T cell receptor beta chain and its context. Trimming removed 3 bases from V and 9 bases from J; junction bases left unmatched: 9. CDR1 KGHSH and CDR2 LQKENI come from the germline V gene. The CDR3 is 15 residues long. This specimen comes from a study of blood T cell repertoires in COVID-19. TCRdb's copy holds only in-frame clones and misses some; the assay was immunoSEQ multiplex PCR. The sample includes roughly 250,000 clones, about 90% seen only once; the top ten take 2% to 2.5%. The V call is TRBV18, the J call TRBJ2-1; 9 bases map to TRBD1. The sequencing input was peripheral blood. The TCR was taken from a woman aged 45-65 years with acute or convalescent COVID-19. CDR3 sequence (DNA): TGTGCCAGCTCACCCCCGGGACAGGGACGCGGTGAGCAGTTCTTC. Its translation: CASSPPGQGRGEQFF.